Each of the 22 T cell receptor beta chains below was sequenced from the same sample in a study of beta chain features in type 1 diabetes. Study-wide findings and caveats: Significant though moderate, a shortening of TCRB CDR3s appeared in all four CD4+ subsets of Type 1 diabetes patients.

For these TCRs, the target antigens are not known. Sequencing targeted expressed TCRB transcripts, as all isolated RNA had been reverse transcribed. Using immunoSEQ multiplex PCR, the repertoire was profiled, and TCRdb retains in-frame clones only, with some absent. The data show around 50,000 clones, roughly 40% seen once. Sequenced: stem cell memory CD4+ T cells from blood. All receptors derive from a man aged 25-45 years with type 1 diabetes.

The rearrangement links TRBV6-1 to TRBJ1-2; the match to TRBD1 covers 9 bases. Germline CDR1 MNHNS, CDR2 SASEGT. The CDR3 is 15 amino acids. Unmatched junction bases numbered 9, after V lost 5 bases and J lost 5 bases. The CDR3 region is CASSNLGQGTYGYTF. The CDR3 region has the DNA TGTGCCAGCAGTAACTTGGGACAGGGAACATATGGCTACACCTTC.

J is TRBJ2-7 and V is TRBV6-5; 15 positions agree with TRBD2. Trimming at V came to 8 bases and at J to 4 bases, leaving 6 bases not matched to a gene. Per the germline V gene, CDR1 is MNHEY and CDR2 is SVGAGI. The CDR3 runs 15 residues. This CDR3 is CASRRGLAGGYEQYF. CDR3 in DNA: TGTGCCAGCCGTCGTGGACTAGCGGGAGGGTACGAGCAGTACTTC.

The chain carries TRBV13 and TRBJ2-7; TRBD1 aligns across 7 bases. Germline CDR1 PRHDT, CDR2 FYEKMQ (reference sequence). With V trimmed by 6 bases and J by 5 bases, 10 bases remained unmatched. This CDR3 is 14 amino acids long. Here the CDR3 reads CASRSRQGEHEQYF. As DNA, the CDR3 is TGTGCCAGCAGATCACGACAGGGAGAACACGAGCAGTACTTC.

The chain has TRBV15 and TRBJ2-3; the D is unclear. The CDR3 is made up of 13 amino acids. V lost 4 bases and J 3 bases, leaving 8 bases between the germline ends. Germline V lookup: CDR1 LNHNV, CDR2 YYDKDF (reference sequence). CDR3 nucleotides: TGTGCCACCAGCAATTCGGGTACAGATACGCAGTATTTT. Its protein product is CATSNSGTDTQYF.

The CDR3 loop is CASSAGNTGELFF. The CDR3 DNA is TGCGCCAGCTCCGCGGGGAACACCGGGGAGCTGTTTTTT. The chain couples TRBV5-1 to TRBJ2-2; possibly TRBD2 for D (5 bases). This CDR3 spans 13 amino acids. The V end lost 7 bases, the J end lost 1 base, and 8 bases lay between the germline ends. CDR1 SGHRS and CDR2 YFSETQ come from the germline V gene.

This clone was detected a few times. The V and J genes are TRBV4-3 and TRBJ1-1, with D maybe TRBD1 (6 bases). The CDR3 is 21 residues long. Looked up from germline, CDR1 is LGHNA and CDR2 is YSLEER. The ends were cut back, 0 bases at V and 3 bases at J, with 29 bases in the middle. CDR3 sequence: CASSQDRIKGEKQVSDTEAFF. CDR3 bases: TGCGCCAGCAGCCAAGATAGAATAAAGGGGGAAAAACAGGTATCTGACACTGAAGCTTTCTTT.

This rearrangement joins TRBV6-6 to TRBJ2-3, with 7 bases that match TRBD2. Trimming took 5 bases from V and 5 from J; bases not matched to a gene: 7. Per germline, CDR1 MNHNY and CDR2 SVGAGI (reference sequence). The CDR3 extends over 14 amino acids. The CDR3 reads CASSRRLAGDTQYF. The CDR3 bases are TGTGCCAGCAGTAGGAGACTAGCTGGAGATACGCAGTATTTT.

V is TRBV28 and J is TRBJ2-6, with a weak D call TRBD1 (6 bases). Germline V lookup: CDR1 MDHEN, CDR2 SYDVKM. This CDR3 region has 17 residues. V shed 5 bases and J shed 2 bases, with 16 bases lying between them. CDR3 sequence (DNA): TGTGCCAGCAGTCTACCCCAGGGGTTCGCTGGGGCCAACGTCCTGACTTTC. Its translation is CASSLPQGFAGANVLTF. The full variable domain, with the rest looked up from reference TRBV28 and TRBJ2-6, is DVKVTQSSRYLVKRTGEKVFLECVQDMDHENMFWYRQDPGLGLRLIYFSYDVKMKEKGDIPEGYSVSREKKERFSLILESASTNQTSMYLCASSLPQGFAGANVLTFGAGSRLTVL.

In this sample, this clone turned up once. The rearrangement joins TRBV4-3 to TRBJ1-3; the D gene is possibly TRBD1 (6 bases). Trimming stripped 3 bases from V and 0 bases from J, with 9 bases between. This CDR3 is built from 15 residues. CDR1 LGHNA and CDR2 YSLEER come from the germline V gene. The CDR3 DNA is TGCGCCAGCAGCCAGGACAGCCACTCTGGAAACACCATATATTTT. This gives the protein CASSQDSHSGNTIYF.

This rearrangement joins TRBV28 to TRBJ2-7; 8 nucleotides align to TRBD2. J gave up 5 bases and V 5 bases, and 8 bases lay outside the gene matches. The CDR3 has 14 residues. Germline V lookup: CDR1 MDHEN, CDR2 SYDVKM. The CDR3 loop is CASSDPGGRDEQYF. CDR3 bases: TGTGCCAGCAGTGACCCGGGGGGGAGAGACGAGCAGTACTTC.

This sequence joins TRBV7-2 and TRBJ2-7; D possibly corresponds to TRBD1 (6 bases). V was shortened by 5 bases and J by 5 bases, with 13 bases between the two germline ends. The CDR3 has 13 amino acids. The germline gives CDR1 SGHTA, CDR2 FQGNSA. This CDR3 reads CASSGGPWDEQYF. In DNA, the CDR3 is TGTGCCAGCAGCGGGGGCCCTTGGGACGAGCAGTACTTC.

The chain joins TRBV7-9 to TRBJ2-7, with a weak D call TRBD2 (5 bases). The ends were cut back, 5 bases at V and 10 bases at J, with 18 bases in the middle. The CDR3 consists of 13 residues. CDR1 is SEHNR and CDR2 is FQNEAQ in the germline V gene (reference sequence). The CDR3 DNA sequence: TGTGCCAGCAGCCTCCCCGGGGTAGCTCATCAGTACTTC. This translates into CASSLPGVAHQYF.

The chain couples TRBV7-8 to TRBJ2-7, with 10 nucleotides matching TRBD2. CDR3 size: 16 residues. Losses at the gene ends were 5 bases for V and 2 bases for J; bases not matched to a gene: 9. Germline CDR1 and CDR2: SGHVS and FQNEAQ. Here the CDR3 DNA reads TGTGCCAGCAGCCTCGTAATAGCGGGAGGTACCTACGAGCAGTACTTC. It codes for CASSLVIAGGTYEQYF.

The genes are TRBV6-5 and TRBJ2-5; maybe TRBD1 (6 bases). The DNA end lines up better with TRBJ2-7; the J call may be wrong. Germline V lookup: CDR1 MNHEY, CDR2 SVGAGI. The CDR3 has 13 residues. The DNA for the CDR3 is TGTGCCAGCAGGCGGACAGTATTATACGAGCAGTACTTC. This encodes CASRRTVLYEQYF.

The chain carries TRBV4-1 and TRBJ2-2; D is perhaps TRBD1 (6 bases). Germline V CDR1 and CDR2: MGHRA, YSYEKL. Trimming took 0 bases from V and 1 from J, leaving 12 bases between them. This CDR3 has 17 residues. The CDR3: CASSQDRGKRNTGELFF. The CDR3 bases are TGCGCCAGCAGCCAAGATAGGGGGAAGAGGAACACCGGGGAGCTGTTTTTT.

The rearrangement joins TRBV15 to TRBJ2-7, with a possible D match to TRBD1 (5 bases). The CDR3 is 14 amino acids. Trimming stripped 2 bases from V and 9 bases from J, with 17 bases between. Germline V gives CDR1 LNHNV, CDR2 YYDKDF (reference sequence). CDR3 nucleotides: TGTGCCACCAGCAGAAGCCGACAGTCCCGGGCGCAGTACTTC. It translates to CATSRSRQSRAQYF. The whole variable domain, filled in from reference TRBV15 and TRBJ2-7, reads DAMVIQNPRYQVTQFGKPVTLSCSQTLNHNVMYWYQQKSSQAPKLLFHYYDKDFNNEADTPDNFQSRRPNTSFCFLDIRSPGLGDTAMYLCATSRSRQSRAQYFGPGTRLTVT.

V and J are TRBV11-3 and TRBJ2-2, with no clear D. The CDR3 has 13 residues. The V end was cut by 2 bases, the J end by 4 bases, with 5 bases between. Germline V gene data show CDR1 as SGHNT and CDR2 as YENEEA. The CDR3 coding sequence is TGTGCCAGCAGCTTATCCGGCACCGGGGAGCTGTTTTTT. It codes for CASSLSGTGELFF.

The J gene is TRBJ1-5, the V gene TRBV5-1; D gene ambiguous. Germline CDR1 reads SGHRS; CDR2 reads YFSETQ. Trimming stripped 9 bases from V and 0 bases from J, with 16 bases between. The CDR3 is 15 amino acids. DNA for the CDR3: TGCGCCATCTTTGGAGAGCATCCTAGCAATCAGCCCCAGCATTTT. Its translation is CAIFGEHPSNQPQHF.

The CDR3 DNA reads TGTGCCAGCAGGGGACAGGTCTCCTACGAGCAGTACTTC. Protein: CASRGQVSYEQYF. The chain couples TRBV6-6 to TRBJ2-7; 8 bases agree with TRBD1. Germline V gives CDR1 MNHNY, CDR2 SVGAGI (reference sequence). Trimming cost V 6 bases and J 0 bases; bases outside gene matches: 1. This CDR3 spans 13 amino acids.

V usage is TRBV11-2 and J usage is TRBJ2-1; TRBD2 matches at 10 bases. The CDR3 runs 15 residues. The germline V gene encodes CDR1 SGHAT and CDR2 FQNNGV. V shed 5 bases, J shed 9 bases, and the junction held 10 bases outside the gene matches. The CDR3 loop is CASSIWSGRASEQFF. In DNA form, the CDR3 reads TGTGCCAGCAGCATATGGAGCGGGAGGGCAAGTGAGCAGTTCTTC.

The rearrangement links TRBV5-1 to TRBJ1-2; the D gene is possibly TRBD1 (6 bases). In germline, CDR1 is SGHRS, CDR2 YFSETQ. CDR3 length: 13 residues. V was trimmed by 2 bases and J by 5 bases, leaving 10 bases between them. CDR3 in amino acids: CASSFGGAYGYTF. CDR3 DNA: TGCGCCAGCAGCTTTGGGGGGGCGTATGGCTACACCTTC. Variable domain in full (rest from reference TRBV5-1 and TRBJ1-2): KAGVTQTPRYLIKTRGQQVTLSCSPISGHRSVSWYQQTPGQGLQFLFEYFSETQRNKGNFPGRFSGRQFSNSRSEMNVSTLELGDSALYLCASSFGGAYGYTFGSGTRLTVV.

This clone was observed a few times. The chain links TRBV9 to TRBJ2-7; 9 bases match TRBD1. Germline V lookup: CDR1 SGDLS, CDR2 YYNGEE. J gave up 4 bases and V 0 bases, and 5 bases lay outside the gene matches. The CDR3 is 15 residues long. This CDR3 reads CASSVDGTGPYEQYF. The CDR3 bases are TGTGCCAGCAGCGTAGATGGGACAGGGCCATACGAGCAGTACTTC.